These 3 T cell receptor beta chains share one sample of origin, sequenced in a study of blood T cell repertoires in COVID-19. Clones were read by immunoSEQ multiplex PCR, and TCRdb kept only the in-frame ones, dropping some. Of fewer than 70,000 clones in the sample, 87% were seen once. Source material: peripheral blood. Receptor source: a man aged 50 or older with active COVID-19.

The rearrangement joins TRBV19 to TRBJ2-7; TRBD2 agrees at 10 bases. This CDR3 comprises 16 residues. Germline V lookup: CDR1 LNHDA, CDR2 SQIVND (reference sequence). V lost 3 bases, J lost 6 bases, and 11 bases stayed unmatched. CDR3 DNA: TGTGCCAGTAGTATTCAGGCTAGCGGGAGCTCCGCCGAGCAGTACTTC. Translation gives CASSIQASGSSAEQYF.

This rearrangement joins TRBV3-1 (or the pseudogene TRBV3-2) to TRBJ2-3; D not resolved. Per the germline V gene, CDR1 is LGHDT and CDR2 is YNNKEL (reference sequence). The CDR3 runs to 13 residues. Trimming left V 2 bases short and J 4 bases short, with 7 bases between. The CDR3 reads CASSQLGADTQYF. CDR3 sequence (DNA): TGTGCCAGCAGCCAACTGGGCGCAGATACGCAGTATTTT.

The gene calls are TRBV5-8 and TRBJ1-3, with 7 positions matching TRBD1. Germline V gene lookup returns CDR1 SGHTS and CDR2 YDEGEE. V shed 2 bases and J 4 bases; nucleotides not matched to a gene: 3. The CDR3 consists of 14 residues. The CDR3 DNA reads TGTGCCAGCAGCTTAGGGGGCCGGGGAAACACCATATATTTT. Translating gives CASSLGGRGNTIYF.